This T cell receptor beta chain was sequenced during a study of neurological immune-mediated disorders (dated 2019 in TCRdb). Context from the whole study: Among the 34 multiple sclerosis patients, relapsing-remitting MS was present in around 30 and secondary progressive MS was present in 3. Peripheral blood TCR-beta repertoires from patients with HTLV-I-associated myelopathy (HAM/TSP), patients with multiple sclerosis, and healthy controls were compared in the study using UMI-based sequencing. The 90 to 120 TCR-beta libraries covered PBMC samples along with longitudinal samples, technical triplicates, and paired sorted CD4+ and CD8+ T-cell subsets. Of the approximately 66 subjects in the cohort, some 15 were HAM/TSP patients, roughly 35 were multiple sclerosis patients, and about 20 were healthy controls.

This clonotype showed up many times. Its antigen is not yet known. Base quality data are lacking; no much larger clone is found one base away. Trimming costs V 7 bases and J 5 bases, and their ends lie 9 bases apart. The CDR3, from cysteine to phenylalanine, totals 11 residues. The entry retains the CDR3 DNA only, 33 bases that are in frame from base 1. The germline V gene encodes CDR1 SQVTM and CDR2 ANQGSEA. To synthesize cDNA, template-switch 5'RACE was performed with a primer carrying a 10-nucleotide random unique molecular identifier so that each TCR transcript was tagged. Every sequencing run covered 15-18 subjects and yielded more than 160 million TCR-beta sequences. Total RNA was extracted with the RNeasy kit. The KAPA Real-time Library Amplification kit was used to amplify TCR-beta VDJ regions with primers targeting the TCR constant region and the 5'RACE anchor. Sample indexes and Illumina adaptors were added in a first PCR, after which library yield was increased in a second PCR. After Ampure bead purification, the roughly 650 bp TCR product was size-selected on a 2% E-gel SizeSelection system. Before pooling, library quality was assessed on a Bioanalyzer, concentration was determined with Qubit, and library quantification was performed with the Kapa Library Quantification kit. An Illumina HiSeq 2500 was used to sequence the libraries paired-end at 2 x 150 bp. To increase sequence diversity, about 25-31% phiX was spiked into each library pool. In the paper's pipeline: The quality-filtered reads were processed with the UMI-based MiGEC pipeline, whose error correction step removed more than 75% of the raw TCR sequences. VDJ genes were aligned to IMGT germline references, and clonotypes were defined by unique CDR3 amino acid sequence plus V-J genes. Clonal expansion, Shannon diversity and CDR3 relatedness were evaluated with VDJtools (CalcPairwiseDistances, ClusterSamples), while phylogenetic trees were built in CLCbio workbench. Expanded clones were defined as having at least 8 unique UMIs, based on coefficient-of-variation modelling across technical triplicates. TCRdb cleaned the public reads at Q25 with fastp, built clones with MiXCR and kept in-frame beta chains. A single entry per CDR3 protein holds the most common genes and DNA from its merged rows. The V and J calls and clone size are TCRdb's, not the authors'. For this sample there are about 95,000 distinct CDR3 sequences; 3% to 4.5% appear just once. Together, the top ten hold around 6% of the sample.

Broad study findings and their caveats: TCR clonal expansion was greatest in HAM/TSP patients and smallest in MS patients, who ranked below even healthy controls. Across subjects, expanded clones never shared an identical CDR3 amino acid sequence, which suggests that the TCR-beta repertoires in every group were private. No clinical or MRI features were associated with the MS cluster, and the authors said that larger cohorts are needed. In a phylogenetic analysis, the repertoires of 18 out of 34 MS patients fell into a single cluster of related CDR3 sequences, pointing to a possible signature at the repertoire level.

For unsorted PBMC libraries, 2 million PBMCs were used after storage in RNAlater at -80 degrees C until RNA extraction. Multiple sclerosis patients were enrolled in a US clinical protocol evaluating disease progression by magnetic resonance imaging. PBMCs were separated from peripheral blood using Ficoll-Hypaque density gradient centrifugation and then cryopreserved in liquid nitrogen. The source of this sequence is a woman aged 18-35 years with multiple sclerosis. The source material was PBMCs. This sequence uses TRBV29-1 and TRBJ2-4; the D gene lacks a confident call. The CDR3 reads as follows: CSAQLENIQYF. The DNA sequence is given as TGCAGCGCCCAACTCGAAAACATTCAGTACTTC.